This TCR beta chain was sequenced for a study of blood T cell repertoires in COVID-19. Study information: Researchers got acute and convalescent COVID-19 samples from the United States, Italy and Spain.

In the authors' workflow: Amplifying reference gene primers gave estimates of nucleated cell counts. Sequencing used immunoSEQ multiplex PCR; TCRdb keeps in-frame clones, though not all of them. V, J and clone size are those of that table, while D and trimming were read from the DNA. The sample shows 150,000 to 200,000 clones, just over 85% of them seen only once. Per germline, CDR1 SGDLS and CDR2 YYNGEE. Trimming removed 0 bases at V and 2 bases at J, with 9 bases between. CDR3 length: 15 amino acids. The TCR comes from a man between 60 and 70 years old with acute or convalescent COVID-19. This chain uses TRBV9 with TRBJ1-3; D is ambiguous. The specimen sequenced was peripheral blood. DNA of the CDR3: TGTGCCAGCAGCGTAGATCGGGGTCCTGGAAACACCATATATTTT. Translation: CASSVDRGPGNTIYF. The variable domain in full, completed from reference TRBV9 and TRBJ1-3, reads DSGVTQTPKHLITATGQRVTLRCSPRSGDLSVYWYQQSLDQGLQFLIQYYNGEERAKGNILERFSAQQFPDLHSELNLSSLELGDSALYFCASSVDRGPGNTIYFGEGSWLTVV.